Listed below are T cell receptor beta chains from one sample, sequenced in a study of CD8+CD57+ T cells in acquired aplastic anemia. MiXCR, applied by TCRdb to the reads, yields one record per CDR3 protein. This sample has 200,000 to 250,000 distinct CDR3 sequences, with roughly half found just once. Material: sorted CD4+, CD8+, or CD8+CD57+ T cells (not recorded which) from PBMCs. The receptors stem from a human donor with aplastic anemia. CDR3s include the opening cysteine and the closing phenylalanine or tryptophan. The D gene is left open where the match is weak. The size entry is marked missing in some rows and otherwise reads once, few, many or a size class.

v_gene	j_gene	d_gene	len	abundance	CDR3nt	CDR3aa
TRBV30	TRBJ2-7	TRBD1	12	many	TGTGCCTTTAGACAGGGTAACGGCGAGCAGTACTTC	CAFRQGNGEQYF
TRBV19	TRBJ1-1	NA	13	NA	TGTGCCAGTACAGGGTGGAGCGGCGCTGAAGCTTTCTTT	CASTGWSGAEAFF
TRBV28	TRBJ2-7	NA	15	many	TGTGCCAGCACCCTAGGGGCAGACACAAACTACGAGCAGTACTTC	CASTLGADTNYEQYF
TRBV7-7	TRBJ2-1	TRBD1	15	many	TGTGCTAGCAGCCCCCGGACAGGGCAATACAATGAGCAGTTCTTC	CASSPRTGQYNEQFF
TRBV2	TRBJ2-1	TRBD1	13	NA	TGTGCCAGCAGGACAGGGGACTACAATGAGCAGTTCTTC	CASRTGDYNEQFF
TRBV10-3	TRBJ1-2	NA	13	few	TGTGCCATCAGAGCGGAAGCGATCTATGGCTACACCTTC	CAIRAEAIYGYTF
TRBV29-1	TRBJ1-2	NA	14	NA	TGCAGCGTTAGGGGAGGGAGACATCTCTATGGCTACACCTTC	CSVRGGRHLYGYTF
TRBV7-9	TRBJ2-7	NA	15	NA	TGTGCCAGCAGCTCACAGGGTGGGTCTGTCTACGAGCAGTACTTC	CASSSQGGSVYEQYF
TRBV3-1	TRBJ1-1	NA	14	NA	TGTGCCAGCAATGAGAGGGGGGGACGTACTGAAGCTTTCTTT	CASNERGGRTEAFF
TRBV20-1	TRBJ2-7	NA	15	many	TGCAGTGCTAGAGATAGTAACGAGAGCTCCTACGAGCAGTACTTC	CSARDSNESSYEQYF
TRBV29-1	TRBJ1-1	TRBD1	13	many	TGCAGCGGCGGTAACAGGGGAGTCACTGAAGCTTTCTTT	CSGGNRGVTEAFF
TRBV19	TRBJ1-5	NA	15	NA	TGTGCCACCGCGACAGGATCTTTAAGCAATCAGCCCCAGCATTTT	CATATGSLSNQPQHF
TRBV2	TRBJ2-7	NA	11	NA	TGTGCCAGCAGTGAAGGACACGGGCAGTACTTC	CASSEGHGQYF
TRBV20-1	TRBJ2-7	NA	15	many	TGCAGTGCTAGCTGGAGGGGCCATAGCTCCTACGAGCAGTACTTC	CSASWRGHSSYEQYF
TRBV2	TRBJ2-7	TRBD1	15	few	TGTGCCAGCAGAGCCGGGACAGGGTTTAAAAACGAGCAGTACTTC	CASRAGTGFKNEQYF
TRBV5-1	TRBJ1-1	NA	12	many	TGCGCCAGCAGCCCCGATAATCTCGAAGCTTTCTTT	CASSPDNLEAFF
TRBV7-8	TRBJ2-1	TRBD2	16	many	TGTGCCAGCAGCTTAGAGTTAGCGGGGGGGCGCAATGAGCAGTTCTTC	CASSLELAGGRNEQFF
TRBV7-6	TRBJ2-5	TRBD2	19	many	TGTGCCAGCAGCTTATTCGGCGGGGGGGTACCGAGTGTCCGGGAGACCCAGTACTTC	CASSLFGGGVPSVRETQYF
TRBV2	TRBJ1-1	NA	10	NA	TGTGCCAGCAGAAACACTGAAGCTTTCTTT	CASRNTEAFF
TRBV19	TRBJ1-1	TRBD1	14	many	TGTGCCAGTACCCCAAAGGACAGGGTAGCTGAAGCTTTCTTT	CASTPKDRVAEAFF
TRBV10-3	TRBJ1-5	NA	13	few	TGTGCCATCGGTCAGGATAGCAATCAGCCCCAGCATTTT	CAIGQDSNQPQHF
TRBV5-1	TRBJ1-1	NA	11	many	TGCGCCAGCATAAGGGGGACTGAAGCTTTCTTT	CASIRGTEAFF
TRBV6-5	TRBJ1-5	NA	14	many	TGTGCCAGCCAGACCGCGATGGGCAATCAGCCCCAGCATTTT	CASQTAMGNQPQHF
TRBV19	TRBJ2-7	TRBD2	12	NA	TGTGCCAGTGGGGGGGGGGCCTACGAGCAGTACTTC	CASGGGAYEQYF
TRBV7-8	TRBJ2-3	TRBD2	15	few	TGTGCCAGCAGCCCCATAGGCGGGGGGACAGATACGCAGTATTTT	CASSPIGGGTDTQYF
TRBV10-3	TRBJ2-7	NA	14	NA	TGTGCCATCAGTGAGGTTACCAGGTCCTACGAGCAGTACTTC	CAISEVTRSYEQYF
TRBV15	TRBJ2-7	NA	15	many	TGTGCCACCAGCGTCCAACAGGGCCCCTCCTACGAGCAGTACTTC	CATSVQQGPSYEQYF
TRBV2	TRBJ2-1	NA	13	NA	TGTGCCAGCATCTTAGGAGCGAACAATGAGCAGTTCTTC	CASILGANNEQFF
TRBV5-1	TRBJ1-4	NA	16	many	TGCGCCAGCAGCTTGGGGGAAGGGGTAGCTAATGAAAAACTGTTTTTT	CASSLGEGVANEKLFF
TRBV20-1	TRBJ2-3	TRBD2	15	once	TGCAGTGCTAGATCCATAGCGGGGCCCACAGATACGCAGTATTTT	CSARSIAGPTDTQYF
TRBV2	TRBJ2-3	TRBD1	14	many	TGTGCCAGCAGGGGGACAGCGATCACAGATACGCAGTATTTT	CASRGTAITDTQYF
TRBV12-3/TRBV12-4	TRBJ2-7	TRBD1	15	NA	TGTGCCAGCAGTTTAATAGCGGACAGGGTCTACGAGCAGTACTTC	CASSLIADRVYEQYF
TRBV7-2	TRBJ1-2	NA	16	many	TGTGCCAGCAGCTTAGTCCCGCAGGGTTATTGGTATGGCTACACCTTC	CASSLVPQGYWYGYTF
TRBV10-2	TRBJ2-1	TRBD1	15	NA	TGCGCCAGCAGTGTGGACAGGGGCCCCTACAATGAGCAGTTCTTC	CASSVDRGPYNEQFF